A single sample is the source of the 3 T cell receptor beta chains below, sequenced in a study of vaccination and CD4 T cells after COVID-19. The study sequenced cultured CD4+ T cell DNA using the Oncomine TCR Beta short-read assay. Each CDR3 protein gets one entry after TCRdb re-called the PCR reads with MiXCR. Among around 4,000 distinct CDR3 sequences listed, roughly a fifth were seen once. What these receptors recognize is not known. Treatment of the sample: roughly 10-day PBMC culture with coronavirus spike peptide pools or control peptides (ViraFEST assay). Sequenced material: CD4+ T cells from blood, cultured in vitro. Receptors were obtained from a human donor who had recovered from COVID-19.

This clonotype was observed a few times. The rearrangement links TRBV7-9 to TRBJ1-3, with 7 positions matching TRBD1. Per germline, CDR1 SEHNR and CDR2 FQNEAQ (reference sequence). The CDR3 sequence is 15 residues long. V lost 5 bases to trimming and J lost 4 bases; unmatched junction nucleotides: 8. CDR3 sequence: CASSQMTGWGNTIYF. CDR3 nucleotides: TGTGCCAGCAGCCAAATGACAGGGTGGGGAAACACCATATATTTT.

The rearrangement uses TRBV18 and TRBJ1-5; D not resolved. The V and J ends lost 1 base and 7 bases respectively, with 11 bases between them. Germline lookup yields CDR1 KGHSH and CDR2 LQKENI. The CDR3 has 14 amino acids. The CDR3 DNA reads as TGTGCCAGCTCACCACAGGGCAGCCGGCAGCCCCAGCATTTT. Translating gives CASSPQGSRQPQHF.

Judged by abundance, this clonotype is medium-sized (0.01 to 0.1%). The V and J genes are TRBV28 and TRBJ2-7; possibly TRBD1 or TRBD2 for D (5 bases each). The CDR3 runs to 12 residues. Germline V gene data show CDR1 as MDHEN and CDR2 as SYDVKM. V lost 5 bases and J 6 bases, leaving 11 bases between the germline ends. In DNA form, the CDR3 reads TGTGCCAGCAGTCCAGACAGCGGCGAGCAGTACTTC. It encodes CASSPDSGEQYF.